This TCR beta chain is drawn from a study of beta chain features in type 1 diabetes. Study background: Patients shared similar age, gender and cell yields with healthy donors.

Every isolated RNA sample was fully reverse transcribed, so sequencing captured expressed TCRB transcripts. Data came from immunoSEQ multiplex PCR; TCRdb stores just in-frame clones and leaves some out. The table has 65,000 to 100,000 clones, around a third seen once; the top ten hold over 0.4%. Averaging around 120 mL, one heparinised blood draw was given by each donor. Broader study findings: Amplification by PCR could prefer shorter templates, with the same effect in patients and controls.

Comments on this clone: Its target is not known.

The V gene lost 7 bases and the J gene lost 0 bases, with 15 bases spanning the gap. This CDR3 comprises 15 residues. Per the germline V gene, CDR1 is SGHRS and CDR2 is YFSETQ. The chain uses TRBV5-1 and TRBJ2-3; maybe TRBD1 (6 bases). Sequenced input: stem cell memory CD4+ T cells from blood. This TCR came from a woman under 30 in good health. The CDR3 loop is CASQGYGTSTDTQYF. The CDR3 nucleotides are TGCGCCAGCCAGGGGTACGGTACTAGCACAGATACGCAGTATTTT.